The source of this T cell receptor beta chain is a study of vaccination and CD4 T cells after COVID-19. The Oncomine TCR Beta short-read assay generated sequence data from the DNA of cultured CD4+ T cells. TCRdb re-called the PCR reads with MiXCR, one entry per CDR3 protein. This table has about 11,000 distinct CDR3 sequences, over 60% appearing once. As to treatment: roughly ten-day PBMC culture with coronavirus spike peptide pools or control peptides (ViraFEST assay). Expanded clonotypes were found by TCR sequencing after peptide-pool stimulation (ViraFEST). V was cut by 2 bases and J by 1 base, with 8 bases left in between. The germline V gene has CDR1 SGHNT and CDR2 YENEEA. This CDR3 has 14 amino acids. About this clonotype: Its antigen is currently unknown.

The specimen was CD4+ T cells from blood, cultured in vitro. The rearrangement uses TRBV11-3 and TRBJ1-1; D is unclear. The source is a human donor who had recovered from COVID-19. CDR3 in DNA: TGTGCCAGCAGCTTATCCAGCAAGAACACTGAAGCTTTCTTT. Its translation: CASSLSSKNTEAFF.